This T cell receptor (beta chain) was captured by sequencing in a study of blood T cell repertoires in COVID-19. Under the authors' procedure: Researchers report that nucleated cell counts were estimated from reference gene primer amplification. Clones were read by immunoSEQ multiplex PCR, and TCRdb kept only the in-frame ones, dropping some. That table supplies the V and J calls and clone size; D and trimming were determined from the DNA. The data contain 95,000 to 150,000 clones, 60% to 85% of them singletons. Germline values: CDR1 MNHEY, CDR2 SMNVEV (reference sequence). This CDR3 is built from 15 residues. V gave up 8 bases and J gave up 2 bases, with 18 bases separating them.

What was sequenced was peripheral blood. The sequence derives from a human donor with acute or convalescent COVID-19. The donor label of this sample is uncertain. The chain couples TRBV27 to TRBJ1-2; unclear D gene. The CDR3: CASSSGEKLNYGYTF. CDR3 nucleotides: TGTGCCAGCTCCTCCGGGGAGAAACTCAACTATGGCTACACCTTC.